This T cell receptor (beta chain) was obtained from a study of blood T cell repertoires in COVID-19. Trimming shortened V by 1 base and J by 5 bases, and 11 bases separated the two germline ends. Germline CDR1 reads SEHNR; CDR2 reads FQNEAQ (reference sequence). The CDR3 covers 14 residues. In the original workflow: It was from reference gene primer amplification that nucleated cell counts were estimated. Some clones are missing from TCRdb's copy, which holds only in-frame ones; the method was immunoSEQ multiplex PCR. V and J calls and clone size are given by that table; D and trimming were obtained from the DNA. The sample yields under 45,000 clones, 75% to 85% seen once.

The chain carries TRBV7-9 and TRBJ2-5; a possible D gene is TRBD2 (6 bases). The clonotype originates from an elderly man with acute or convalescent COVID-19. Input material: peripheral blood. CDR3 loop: CASSLELAGETQYF. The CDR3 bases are TGTGCCAGCAGCTTAGAACTAGCAGGGGAGACCCAGTACTTC.